These 20 T cell receptor beta chains were all obtained from the same sample, sequenced in a study of T cell repertoires in cytomegalovirus infection. Their recognized antigens are unknown. TCRdb reprocessed the reads via MiXCR and lists one record per CDR3 protein. Of 27,000 or so distinct CDR3 sequences in the sample, under 20% are singletons; the top ten hold more than 80%. The material sequenced was CD8+ T cells from cultured PBMCs, taken from culture after CMV antigen stimulation. The receptors stem from a human donor in good health (CMV status not recorded). Some clones in this sample may be carry-over from other donors' samples.

The genes are TRBV6-2 or TRBV6-3 and TRBJ2-7, with TRBD2 matching 10 bases. V gave up 4 bases and J gave up 7 bases; unmatched junction bases: 10. The CDR3 has 15 residues. Germline CDR1 is MNHEY and CDR2 is SVGEGT. The CDR3 loop reads CASSLRLAGAGEQYF. The CDR3 coding sequence is TGTGCCAGCAGTTTACGGCTAGCGGGAGCGGGGGAGCAGTACTTC.

The chain links TRBV28 to TRBJ1-5, with D maybe TRBD1 (6 bases). Per the germline V gene, CDR1 is MDHEN and CDR2 is SYDVKM. Trimming shortened V by 10 bases and J by 5 bases, and 12 bases separated the two germline ends. There are 12 residues in the CDR3. CDR3 protein: CATLDSYQPQHF. CDR3 DNA sequence: TGTGCCACCTTGGACAGCTATCAGCCCCAGCATTTT. Full variable domain (remainder filled in from reference TRBV28 and TRBJ1-5): DVKVTQSSRYLVKRTGEKVFLECVQDMDHENMFWYRQDPGLGLRLIYFSYDVKMKEKGDIPEGYSVSREKKERFSLILESASTNQTSMYLCATLDSYQPQHFGDGTRLSIL.

The rearrangement uses TRBV6-2 or TRBV6-3 and TRBJ2-2, with no clear D. The V gene's germline CDR1 is MNHEY and CDR2 SVGEGT. CDR3 length: 13 amino acids. V gave up 0 bases and J gave up 8 bases, with 7 bases separating them. CDR3 sequence: CASSYSLTGELFF. The CDR3 DNA is TGTGCCAGCAGTTACTCGCTCACGGGGGAGCTGTTTTTT.

The chain recombines TRBV6-4 with TRBJ2-3; TRBD2 aligns across 9 bases. CDR1 is MRHNA and CDR2 is SNTAGT in the germline V gene. V shed 2 bases, J shed 3 bases, and the junction held 0 bases outside the gene matches. The CDR3 covers 14 residues. CDR3 region: CASSDSGGTDTQYF. For the CDR3, the DNA is TGTGCCAGCAGTGACAGCGGGGGGACAGATACGCAGTATTTT.

The CDR3 loop reads CASSFLGKNQPQHF. The CDR3 nucleotides read TGTGCCAGCAGTTTTTTGGGGAAGAATCAGCCCCAGCATTTT. The V call is TRBV12-3 or TRBV12-4, the J call TRBJ1-5; D uncertain. Trimming pared 3 bases from V and 4 bases from J, leaving 10 bases between. This CDR3 region has 14 residues.

The chain combines TRBV6-6 with TRBJ2-7; TRBD1 agrees at 8 bases. CDR1 and CDR2 (germline): MNHNY, SVGAGI (reference sequence). The CDR3 length is 12 residues. J gave up 3 bases and V 8 bases, and 3 bases lay outside the gene matches. CDR3 sequence reads: CASRQGFYEQYF. CDR3 DNA: TGTGCCAGCCGACAGGGGTTCTACGAGCAGTACTTC.

V usage is TRBV7-8 and J usage is TRBJ2-7; D call uncertain. The CDR3 spans 12 residues. The V end was cut by 5 bases, the J end by 7 bases, with 12 bases between. CDR1 SGHVS and CDR2 FQNEAQ come from the germline V gene. This chain's CDR3 is CASSQPKLEQYF. In nucleotides, the CDR3 is TGTGCCAGCAGCCAGCCCAAATTGGAGCAGTACTTC.

This clonotype has a handful of counts. This chain links TRBV7-9 with TRBJ2-5, with 11 bases that match TRBD1. The CDR3 has 14 amino acids. CDR1 is SEHNR and CDR2 is FQNEAQ in the germline V gene (reference sequence). Trimming took 5 bases from V and 2 from J; bases not matched to a gene: 1. The CDR3 loop reads CASSGDRGQETQYF. DNA for the CDR3: TGTGCCAGCAGCGGGGACAGGGGGCAAGAGACCCAGTACTTC.

J is TRBJ1-1 and V is TRBV9; D may be TRBD1 (5 bases). Between the trimmed V and J ends, which lost 3 bases and 8 bases, there was a span of 11 bases. CDR1 is SGDLS and CDR2 is YYNGEE in the germline V gene. The CDR3 runs to 12 residues. CDR3 in amino acids: CASSGDWGEAFF. CDR3 nucleotide sequence: TGTGCCAGCAGCGGCGACTGGGGGGAAGCTTTCTTT.

This clonotype was found many times. The V and J genes are TRBV7-9 and TRBJ2-7; 9 nucleotides agree with TRBD1. The CDR3 contains 13 residues. Per the germline V gene, CDR1 is SEHNR and CDR2 is FQNEAQ (reference sequence). With V trimmed by 5 bases and J by 5 bases, 4 bases remained unmatched. CDR3 sequence (DNA): TGTGCCAGCAGCCCGGGACAGGGCCACGAGCAGTACTTC. This translates into CASSPGQGHEQYF.

The chain has TRBV7-6 and TRBJ2-5; 15 bases map to TRBD2. From germline, CDR1 is SGHVS and CDR2 FNYEAQ. The CDR3 length is 17 residues. V lost 3 bases, J lost 1 base, and 3 bases stayed unmatched. The CDR3 reads CASSFRTSGGVQETQYF. The CDR3 DNA is TGTGCCAGCAGCTTTCGGACTAGCGGGGGGGTCCAAGAGACCCAGTACTTC.

The rearrangement joins TRBV7-9 to TRBJ1-1, with D uncertain. The CDR3 is 11 amino acids. Trimming left V 4 bases short and J 1 base short, with 1 base between. The V gene's germline CDR1 is SEHNR and CDR2 FQNEAQ (reference sequence). CDR3 residues: CASSSNTEAFF. CDR3 nucleotide sequence: TGTGCCAGCAGCTCGAACACTGAAGCTTTCTTT.

Points on this clonotype: A read error is likely, as this CDR3 ends without the conserved phenylalanine or tryptophan. The rearrangement joins TRBV27 to TRBJ2-7; D gene ambiguous. V lost 4 bases and J 6 bases, leaving 16 bases between the germline ends. Germline lookup yields CDR1 MNHEY and CDR2 SMNVEV (reference sequence). The length of the CDR3 is 14 residues. In DNA, the CDR3 is TGTGCCAGCAGTTCTGGGAATGCGGAAAGCGAGCAGTACTTA. As protein: CASSSGNAESEQYL.

This clonotype was observed a few times. This chain joins TRBV4-3 and TRBJ1-4; TRBD1 agrees at 7 bases. The CDR3 length is 15 residues. Germline V gene sequence: CDR1 LGHNA, CDR2 YSLEER. V lost 0 bases to trimming and J lost 4 bases; unmatched junction nucleotides: 2. The CDR3 coding sequence is TGCGCCAGCAGCCAAGATGGGGACAGTAATGAAAAACTGTTTTTT. It is translated as CASSQDGDSNEKLFF.

This clonotype showed up just once. The chain recombines TRBV7-9 with TRBJ2-1; TRBD1 aligns across 7 bases. Losses at the gene ends were 5 bases for V and 8 bases for J; bases not matched to a gene: 9. The CDR3 has 14 amino acids. From germline, CDR1 is SEHNR and CDR2 FQNEAQ (reference sequence). Written as DNA, the CDR3 is TGTGCCAGCAGCGCCCCGGACAGGCGAGATGAGCAGTTCTTC. This encodes CASSAPDRRDEQFF.

This clonotype occurred a few times. In nucleotides, the CDR3 is TGCAGTGCTCCCCCTCCCCCAACTAGCGGGCTGTTCTACAATGAGCAGTTCTTC. Translation gives CSAPPPPTSGLFYNEQFF. The rearrangement uses TRBV20-1 and TRBJ2-1; 9 bases map to TRBD2. Germline assignment: CDR1 DFQATT and CDR2 SNEGSKA (reference sequence). The CDR3 has 18 amino acids. Unmatched junction bases numbered 17, after V lost 5 bases and J lost 3 bases.

The chain links TRBV7-2 to TRBJ2-7, with 10 nucleotides matching TRBD1. This CDR3 spans 12 amino acids. The germline V gene has CDR1 SGHTA and CDR2 FQGNSA. J was trimmed by 6 bases and V by 9 bases; bases with no gene match: 5. In nucleotides, the CDR3 is TGTGCCAGTACCGACAGGGGGCTCGAGCAGTACTTC. Its translation is CASTDRGLEQYF.

Only a few counts were recorded for this clonotype. The chain uses TRBV4-3 and TRBJ1-5; the D gene is possibly TRBD1 (5 bases). The CDR3 covers 16 residues. V lost 1 base, J lost 4 bases, and 14 bases lay in between. Germline CDR1 is LGHNA and CDR2 is YSLEER. CDR3 in DNA: TGCGCCAGCAGCCAAGTCGCAGGGCTACCTAATCAGCCCCAGCATTTT. This codes for CASSQVAGLPNQPQHF.

This clonotype was counted only a few times. The rearrangement links TRBV12-3 or TRBV12-4 to TRBJ2-7; D might be TRBD1 (6 bases). This CDR3 comprises 14 residues. Trimming removed 7 bases at V and 3 bases at J, with 16 bases between. The CDR3 region is CASTNRGQLYEQYF. CDR3 nucleotides: TGTGCCAGCACTAATCGAGGACAGCTCTACGAGCAGTACTTC.

The gene calls are TRBV7-2 and TRBJ1-3; D may be TRBD1 (5 bases). V lost 4 bases to trimming and J lost 0 bases, with 10 bases between them. This CDR3 contains 15 residues. Germline V gives CDR1 SGHTA, CDR2 FQGNSA. CDR3 sequence (DNA): TGTGCCAGCAGCTGGTCAGGGACCTCTGGAAACACCATATATTTT. It is translated as CASSWSGTSGNTIYF.